Listed below are T cell receptor beta chains from one sample, sequenced in a study of T-cell reconstitution after alpha-beta-depleted transplantation in children. MiXCR, applied by TCRdb to the PCR reads, yields one record per CDR3 protein. The sample shows about 60,000 distinct CDR3 sequences, 44% of them seen only once. Sequencing used PBMCs, mostly from graft donor cells, obtained 360 days after TCRalphabeta/CD19-depleted stem cell transplant. The receptor source for this set is a male patient aged 10 to 17 who had a stem cell transplant for acute lymphoblastic leukemia, so the T cells may come from the graft donor. CDR3s include the opening cysteine and the closing phenylalanine or tryptophan. D genes are given only for firm matches. Clone sizes are given selectively: once, few, many, or a class where the clone is expanded.

. . TRBJ2-7 TRBV12-3/TRBV12-4 CASSPTLGEQYF TGTGCCAGCAGTCCCACTCTGGGGGAGCAGTACTTC
once TRBD2 TRBJ2-4 TRBV12-3/TRBV12-4 CASRAGEIAKNIQYF TGTGCCAGCAGAGCGGGAGAGATAGCCAAAAACATTCAGTACTTC
few TRBD2 TRBJ2-3 TRBV20-1 CSADEEREASTDTQYF TGCAGTGCCGATGAAGAGCGGGAGGCCTCCACAGATACGCAGTATTTT
. . TRBJ2-2 TRBV12-5 CASGLLGTGELFF TGTGCTAGTGGTTTGTTGGGGACCGGGGAGCTGTTTTTT
. . TRBJ2-7 TRBV29-1 CSVVGYSYEQYF TGCAGCGTTGTGGGCTATTCCTACGAGCAGTACTTC
. . TRBJ1-1 TRBV7-9 CASSLTSGRETEAFF TGTGCCAGCAGCTTAACCTCAGGAAGGGAGACTGAAGCTTTCTTT
few TRBD2 TRBJ2-3 TRBV5-1 CASSLGGRGDTQYF TGCGCCAGCAGCTTGGGCGGGAGAGGAGATACGCAGTATTTT
. TRBD2 TRBJ2-5 TRBV7-2 CASSLFTSAETQYF TGTGCCAGCAGCTTATTCACTAGCGCAGAGACCCAGTACTTC
. . TRBJ2-7 TRBV12-3/TRBV12-4 CASSLAPYEQYF TGTGCCAGCAGTTTAGCGCCTTACGAGCAGTACTTC
. . TRBJ2-5 TRBV29-1 CSATDRRETQYF TGCAGCGCTACGGATAGGAGGGAGACCCAGTACTTC
. TRBD1 TRBJ2-1 TRBV20-1 CSARESGGAYNEQFF TGCAGTGCTAGAGAATCAGGGGGCGCCTACAATGAGCAGTTCTTC
. TRBD1 TRBJ1-1 TRBV5-1 CASSGVRGQGFVNTEAFF TGCGCCAGCAGCGGGGTAAGAGGACAGGGGTTCGTGAACACTGAAGCTTTCTTT
. . TRBJ2-5 TRBV9 CASNLGGRETQYF TGTGCCAGCAACTTGGGAGGCAGGGAGACCCAGTACTTC
. . TRBJ2-1 TRBV5-1 CASSLAPIDRDSLYNEQFF TGCGCCAGCAGCTTGGCCCCTATCGACAGAGACTCCCTTTACAATGAGCAGTTCTTC
. . TRBJ2-7 TRBV20-1 CSARALGLYEQYF TGCAGTGCACGCGCGCTAGGCCTCTACGAGCAGTACTTC
. . TRBJ2-3 TRBV5-1 CASSGRAGDTQYF TGCGCCAGCAGCGGCAGGGCGGGAGATACGCAGTATTTT
. . TRBJ2-3 TRBV4-3 CASSQDSRTTDTQYF TGCGCCAGCAGCCAAGATTCCAGGACCACAGATACGCAGTATTTT
. . TRBJ1-2 TRBV11-3 CASSLISGQLTVDYGYTF TGTGCCAGCAGCTTAATCAGCGGACAGTTGACTGTAGACTATGGCTACACCTTC
. TRBD1 TRBJ2-5 TRBV6-2/TRBV6-3 CASRPGQGIKTQYF TGTGCCAGCAGACCAGGACAGGGTATAAAGACCCAGTACTTC
. . TRBJ1-6 TRBV20-1 CCARGGAGYNSPLHF TGCTGTGCTAGAGGAGGGGCGGGGTATAATTCACCCCTCCACTTT
. TRBD1 TRBJ1-1 TRBV5-1 CASSVGQGNTEAFF TGCGCCAGCAGCGTGGGACAGGGGAACACTGAAGCTTTCTTT
. . TRBJ2-1 TRBV12-3/TRBV12-4 CASSFRKRDEQFF TGTGCCAGCAGTTTCCGAAAGAGGGATGAGCAGTTCTTC